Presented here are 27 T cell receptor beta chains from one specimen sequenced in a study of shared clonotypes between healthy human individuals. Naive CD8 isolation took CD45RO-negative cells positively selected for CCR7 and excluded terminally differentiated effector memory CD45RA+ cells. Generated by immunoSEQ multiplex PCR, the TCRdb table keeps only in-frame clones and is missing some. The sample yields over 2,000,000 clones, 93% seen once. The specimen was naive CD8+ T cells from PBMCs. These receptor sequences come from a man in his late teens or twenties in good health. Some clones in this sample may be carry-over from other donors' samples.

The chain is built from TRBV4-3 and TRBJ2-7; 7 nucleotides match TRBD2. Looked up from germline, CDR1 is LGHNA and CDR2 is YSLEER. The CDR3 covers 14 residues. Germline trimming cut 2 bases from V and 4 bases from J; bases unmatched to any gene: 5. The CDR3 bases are TGCGCCAGCAGCCAATTCGGGAGGACGTACGAGCAGTACTTC. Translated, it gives CASSQFGRTYEQYF.

For the CDR3, the DNA is TGTGCCAGCAGCTTGCTCTATGAGCAGTTCTTC. Translating gives CASSLLYEQFF. The chain links TRBV7-9 to TRBJ2-1; D is unclear. This CDR3 has 11 residues. Trimming shortened V by 3 bases and J by 8 bases, and 5 bases separated the two germline ends. Per the germline V gene, CDR1 is SEHNR and CDR2 is FQNEAQ (reference sequence).

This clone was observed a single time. This chain's CDR3 is CASSLVPGRAGEQFF. The CDR3 DNA reads TGTGCCAGCAGCTTAGTCCCCGGGAGGGCCGGGGAGCAGTTCTTC. The rearrangement uses TRBV7-8 and TRBJ2-1, with 8 bases identical to TRBD2. Looked up from germline, CDR1 is SGHVS and CDR2 is FQNEAQ. The CDR3 consists of 15 residues. Germline trimming cut 1 base from V and 10 bases from J; bases unmatched to any gene: 9.

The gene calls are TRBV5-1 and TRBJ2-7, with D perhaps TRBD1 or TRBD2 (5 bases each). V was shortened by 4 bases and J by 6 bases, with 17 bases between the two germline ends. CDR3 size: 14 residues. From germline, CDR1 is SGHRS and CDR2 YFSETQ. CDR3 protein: CASSPGGQGSEQYF. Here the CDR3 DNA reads TGCGCCAGCAGCCCTGGCGGGCAGGGAAGCGAGCAGTACTTC.

CDR3 in amino acids: CASKTSDREAFF. The CDR3 DNA sequence: TGTGCCAGCAAAACCTCGGACAGAGAAGCTTTCTTT. The chain links TRBV27 to TRBJ1-1, with D tentatively TRBD1 (6 bases). CDR3 length: 12 amino acids. Per the germline V gene, CDR1 is MNHEY and CDR2 is SMNVEV (reference sequence). The germline V and J ends were trimmed by 7 bases and 8 bases, with 14 bases remaining between them.

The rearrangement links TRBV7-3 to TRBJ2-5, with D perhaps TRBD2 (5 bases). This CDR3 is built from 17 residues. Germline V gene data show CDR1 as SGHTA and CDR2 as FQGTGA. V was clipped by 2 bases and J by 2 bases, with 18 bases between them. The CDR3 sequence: CASSLVSRASGQETQYF. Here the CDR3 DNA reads TGTGCCAGCAGCTTAGTTTCGAGGGCCAGCGGTCAAGAGACCCAGTACTTC.

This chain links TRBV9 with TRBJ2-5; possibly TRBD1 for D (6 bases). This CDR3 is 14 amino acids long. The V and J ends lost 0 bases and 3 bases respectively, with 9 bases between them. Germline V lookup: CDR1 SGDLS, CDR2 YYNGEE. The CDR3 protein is CASSVENREETQYF. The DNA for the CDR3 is TGTGCCAGCAGCGTAGAGAACAGGGAAGAGACCCAGTACTTC. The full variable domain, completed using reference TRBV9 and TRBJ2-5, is DSGVTQTPKHLITATGQRVTLRCSPRSGDLSVYWYQQSLDQGLQFLIQYYNGEERAKGNILERFSAQQFPDLHSELNLSSLELGDSALYFCASSVENREETQYFGPGTRLLVL.

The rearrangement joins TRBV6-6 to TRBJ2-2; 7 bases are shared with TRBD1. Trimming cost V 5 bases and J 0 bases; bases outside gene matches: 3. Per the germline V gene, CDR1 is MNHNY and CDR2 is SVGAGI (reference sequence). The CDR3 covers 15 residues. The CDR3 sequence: CASSKGQSNTGELFF. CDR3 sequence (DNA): TGTGCCAGCAGTAAGGGACAGTCGAACACCGGGGAGCTGTTTTTT.

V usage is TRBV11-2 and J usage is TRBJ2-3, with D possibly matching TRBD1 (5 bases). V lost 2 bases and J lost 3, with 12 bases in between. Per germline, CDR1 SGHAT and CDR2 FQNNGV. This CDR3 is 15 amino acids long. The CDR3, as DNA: TGTGCCAGCAGCTTACAGGGTAGGATGACAGATACGCAGTATTTT. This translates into CASSLQGRMTDTQYF. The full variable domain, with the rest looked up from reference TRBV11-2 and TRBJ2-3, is EAGVAQSPRYKIIEKRQSVAFWCNPISGHATLYWYQQILGQGPKLLIQFQNNGVVDDSQLPKDRFSAERLKGVDSTLKIQPAKLEDSAVYLCASSLQGRMTDTQYFGPGTRLTVL.

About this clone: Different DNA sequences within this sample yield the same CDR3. The CDR3 is CASSFYSYEQYF. In DNA, the CDR3 is TGTGCCAGCAGCTTTTACAGCTACGAGCAGTACTTC. This chain uses TRBV11-2 with TRBJ2-7; D remains unclear. Germline V lookup: CDR1 SGHAT, CDR2 FQNNGV. The length of the CDR3 is 12 residues. V shed 3 bases and J shed 3 bases, with 6 bases lying between them. The complete variable domain, with remaining parts taken from reference TRBV11-2 and TRBJ2-7, reads EAGVAQSPRYKIIEKRQSVAFWCNPISGHATLYWYQQILGQGPKLLIQFQNNGVVDDSQLPKDRFSAERLKGVDSTLKIQPAKLEDSAVYLCASSFYSYEQYFGPGTRLTVT.

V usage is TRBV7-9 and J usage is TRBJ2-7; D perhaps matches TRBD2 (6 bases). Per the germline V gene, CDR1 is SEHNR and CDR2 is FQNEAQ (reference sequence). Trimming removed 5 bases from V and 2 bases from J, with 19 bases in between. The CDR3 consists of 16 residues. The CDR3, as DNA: TGTGCCAGCAGCCCTAGGACTGGCGGGGCCCCCTACGAGCAGTACTTC. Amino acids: CASSPRTGGAPYEQYF.

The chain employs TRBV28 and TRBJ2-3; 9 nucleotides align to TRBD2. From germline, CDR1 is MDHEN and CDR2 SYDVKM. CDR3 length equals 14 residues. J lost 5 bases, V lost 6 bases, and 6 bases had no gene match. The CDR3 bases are TGTGCCAGCAGCCTCCGGACTAGCGTAGATACGCAGTATTTT. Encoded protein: CASSLRTSVDTQYF.

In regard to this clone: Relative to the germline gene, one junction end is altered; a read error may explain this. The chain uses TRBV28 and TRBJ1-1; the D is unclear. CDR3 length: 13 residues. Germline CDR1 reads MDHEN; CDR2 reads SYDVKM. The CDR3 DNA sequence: TGTACCAGCAGTTTATGGATGAAACTGGAAGCTTTCTTT. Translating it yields CTSSLWMKLEAFF.

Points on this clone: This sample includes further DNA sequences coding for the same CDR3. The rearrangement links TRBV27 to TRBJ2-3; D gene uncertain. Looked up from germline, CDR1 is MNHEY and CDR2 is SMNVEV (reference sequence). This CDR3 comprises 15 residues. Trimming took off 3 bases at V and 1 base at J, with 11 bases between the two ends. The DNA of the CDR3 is TGTGCCAGCAGTTTCTTCTCTGGAGGCACAGATACGCAGTATTTT. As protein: CASSFFSGGTDTQYF.

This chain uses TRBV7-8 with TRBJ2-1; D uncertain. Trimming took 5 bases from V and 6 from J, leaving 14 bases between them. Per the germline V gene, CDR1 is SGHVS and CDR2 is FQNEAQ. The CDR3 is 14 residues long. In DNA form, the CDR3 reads TGTGCCAGCAGCCCCCCCTGGGCCGGCAATGAGCAGTTCTTC. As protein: CASSPPWAGNEQFF.

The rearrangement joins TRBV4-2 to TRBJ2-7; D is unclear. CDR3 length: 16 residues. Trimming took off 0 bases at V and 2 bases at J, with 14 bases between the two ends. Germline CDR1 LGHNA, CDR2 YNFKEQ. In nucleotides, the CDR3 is TGTGCCAGCAGCCAAGATTTAGTCCCAGCCCCCTACGAGCAGTACTTC. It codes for CASSQDLVPAPYEQYF.

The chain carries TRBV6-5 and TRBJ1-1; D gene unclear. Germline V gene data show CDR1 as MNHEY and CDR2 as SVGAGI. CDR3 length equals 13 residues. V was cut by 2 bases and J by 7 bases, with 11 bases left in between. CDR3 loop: CASSYSHNFEAFF. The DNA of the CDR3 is TGTGCCAGCAGTTACAGCCACAACTTTGAAGCTTTCTTT.

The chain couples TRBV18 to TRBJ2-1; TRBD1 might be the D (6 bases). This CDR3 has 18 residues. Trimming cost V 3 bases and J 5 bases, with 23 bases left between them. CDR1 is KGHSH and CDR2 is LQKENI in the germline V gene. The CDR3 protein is CASSPGTHRTTQNNEQFF. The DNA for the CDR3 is TGTGCCAGCTCACCGGGGACACACAGAACCACGCAGAACAATGAGCAGTTCTTC.

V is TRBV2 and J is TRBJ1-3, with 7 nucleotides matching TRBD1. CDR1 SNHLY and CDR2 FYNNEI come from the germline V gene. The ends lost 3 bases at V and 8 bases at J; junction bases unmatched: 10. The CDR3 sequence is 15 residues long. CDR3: CASSDWRGLSDTIYF. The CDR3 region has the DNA TGTGCCAGCAGTGATTGGAGGGGGCTTTCAGACACCATATATTTT.

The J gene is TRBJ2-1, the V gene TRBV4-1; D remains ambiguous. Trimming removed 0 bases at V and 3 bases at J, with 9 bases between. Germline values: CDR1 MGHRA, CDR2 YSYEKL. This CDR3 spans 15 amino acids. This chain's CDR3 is CASSQETVLYNEQFF. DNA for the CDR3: TGCGCCAGCAGCCAAGAAACGGTTCTCTACAATGAGCAGTTCTTC.

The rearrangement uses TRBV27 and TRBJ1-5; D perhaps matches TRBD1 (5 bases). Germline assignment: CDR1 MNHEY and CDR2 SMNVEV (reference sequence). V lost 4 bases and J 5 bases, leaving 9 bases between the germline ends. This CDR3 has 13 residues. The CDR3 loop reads CASSSGSYQPQHF. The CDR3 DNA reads TGTGCCAGCAGTTCAGGGTCGTATCAGCCCCAGCATTTT.

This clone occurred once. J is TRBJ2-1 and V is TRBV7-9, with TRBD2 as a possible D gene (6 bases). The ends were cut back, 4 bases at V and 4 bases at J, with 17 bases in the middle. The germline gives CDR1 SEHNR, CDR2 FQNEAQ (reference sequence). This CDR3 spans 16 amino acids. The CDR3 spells CASSYSGTSRYNEQFF. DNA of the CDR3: TGTGCCAGCAGCTATAGCGGCACTAGCAGATACAATGAGCAGTTCTTC.

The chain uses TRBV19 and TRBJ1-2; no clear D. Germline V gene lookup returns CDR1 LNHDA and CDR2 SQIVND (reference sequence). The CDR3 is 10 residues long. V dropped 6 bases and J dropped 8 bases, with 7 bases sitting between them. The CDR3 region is CASREVGYTF. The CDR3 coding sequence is TGTGCCAGTAGGGAGGTCGGCTACACCTTC.

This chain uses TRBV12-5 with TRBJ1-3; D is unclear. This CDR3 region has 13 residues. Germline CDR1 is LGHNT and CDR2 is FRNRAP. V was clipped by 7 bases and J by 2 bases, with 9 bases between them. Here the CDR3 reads CASAEGPGNTIYF. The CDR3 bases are TGTGCTAGTGCCGAGGGCCCTGGAAACACCATATATTTT. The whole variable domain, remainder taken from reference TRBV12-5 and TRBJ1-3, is DARVTQTPRHKVTEMGQEVTMRCQPILGHNTVFWYRQTMMQGLELLAYFRNRAPLDDSGMPKDRFSAEMPDATLATLKIQPSEPRDSAVYFCASAEGPGNTIYFGEGSWLTVV.

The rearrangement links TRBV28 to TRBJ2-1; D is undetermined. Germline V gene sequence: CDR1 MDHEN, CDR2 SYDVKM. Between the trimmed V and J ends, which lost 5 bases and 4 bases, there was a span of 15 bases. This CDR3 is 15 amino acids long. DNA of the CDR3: TGTGCCAGCAGTCGCGGACGGCCGATTTACAATGAGCAGTTCTTC. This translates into CASSRGRPIYNEQFF. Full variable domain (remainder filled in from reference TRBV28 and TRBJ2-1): DVKVTQSSRYLVKRTGEKVFLECVQDMDHENMFWYRQDPGLGLRLIYFSYDVKMKEKGDIPEGYSVSREKKERFSLILESASTNQTSMYLCASSRGRPIYNEQFFGPGTRLTVL.

The CDR3 nucleotides read TGTGCCAGCAGTTTATCGTTTGGACAGGTCCGCCACGAGCAGTACTTC. This codes for CASSLSFGQVRHEQYF. The chain combines TRBV27 with TRBJ2-7; 7 bases align to TRBD1. The germline V gene encodes CDR1 MNHEY and CDR2 SMNVEV (reference sequence). The junction had 10 bases not matched to a gene; V was cut back by 0 bases and J by 5 bases. This CDR3 has 16 residues.

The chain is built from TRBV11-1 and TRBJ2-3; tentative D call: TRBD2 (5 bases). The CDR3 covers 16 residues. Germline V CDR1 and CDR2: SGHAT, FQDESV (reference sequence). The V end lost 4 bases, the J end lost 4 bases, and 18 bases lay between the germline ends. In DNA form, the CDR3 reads TGTGCCAGCAGCTGGGTCGAGGGCGCGCAGTCAGATACGCAGTATTTT. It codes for CASSWVEGAQSDTQYF.